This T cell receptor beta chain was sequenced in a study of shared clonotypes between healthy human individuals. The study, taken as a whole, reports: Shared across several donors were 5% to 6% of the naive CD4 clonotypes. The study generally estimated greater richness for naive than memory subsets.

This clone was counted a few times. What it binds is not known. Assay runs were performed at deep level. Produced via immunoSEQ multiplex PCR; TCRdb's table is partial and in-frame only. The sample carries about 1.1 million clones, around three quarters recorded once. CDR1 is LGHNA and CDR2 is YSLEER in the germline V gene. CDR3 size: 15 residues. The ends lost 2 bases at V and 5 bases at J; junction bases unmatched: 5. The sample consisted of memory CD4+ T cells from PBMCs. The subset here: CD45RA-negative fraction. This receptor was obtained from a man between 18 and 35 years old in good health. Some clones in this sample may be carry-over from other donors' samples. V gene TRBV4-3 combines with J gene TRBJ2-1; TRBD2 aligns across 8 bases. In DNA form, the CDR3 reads TGCGCCAGCAGCCAACGGACTAGCACCCACAATGAGCAGTTCTTC. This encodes CASSQRTSTHNEQFF.